What follows are 32 T cell receptor beta chains derived from one specimen sequenced in a study of blood T cell repertoires in COVID-19. Assay used: immunoSEQ multiplex PCR; TCRdb lists only in-frame clones, some missing. The sample contains 300,000 or so clones, more than 75% of which appear only once. The sequenced material came from PBMCs or T cells enriched from blood (not recorded which). The origin of the receptors is a woman aged 25 to 45 who had recovered from COVID-19.

CDR3 loop: CASNKAQGNEQFF. The CDR3 DNA reads TGTGCCAGCAATAAAGCCCAGGGCAATGAGCAGTTCTTC. V and J are TRBV28 and TRBJ2-1; tentatively, D is TRBD1 (5 bases). Looked up from germline, CDR1 is MDHEN and CDR2 is SYDVKM. The CDR3 consists of 13 residues. The V gene lost 7 bases and the J gene lost 6 bases, with 13 bases spanning the gap.

V gene TRBV2 combines with J gene TRBJ2-5; a possible D gene is TRBD2 (6 bases). Trimming removed 3 bases from V and 4 bases from J, with 15 bases in between. There are 15 residues in the CDR3. Germline lookup yields CDR1 SNHLY and CDR2 FYNNEI. The chain's CDR3 is CASSEDGAGGETQYF. The CDR3 coding sequence is TGTGCCAGCAGTGAGGATGGGGCCGGGGGAGAGACCCAGTACTTC.

The gene calls are TRBV6-5 and TRBJ1-4; D gene unclear. In germline, CDR1 is MNHEY, CDR2 SVGAGI. CDR3 length: 13 residues. Trimming took off 5 bases at V and 8 bases at J, with 12 bases between the two ends. CDR3 bases: TGTGCCAGCAGTAGCGGAGTTTGGGAAAAACTGTTTTTT. Amino acid sequence: CASSSGVWEKLFF.

In its sample, this clone was seen once. The chain uses TRBV30 and TRBJ2-1, with 9 bases matching TRBD2. The J segment lost 5 bases and the V segment lost 5 bases, leaving 10 bases of the junction unmatched. Looked up from germline, CDR1 is GTSNPN and CDR2 is SVGIG (reference sequence). This CDR3 is built from 15 residues. CDR3 DNA: TGTGCCTGGGGCTTGGGGGCGGGGGGGAACAATGAGCAGTTCTTC. Translation gives CAWGLGAGGNNEQFF.

The chain is built from TRBV18 and TRBJ1-2; TRBD1 agrees at 9 bases. In germline, CDR1 is KGHSH, CDR2 LQKENI. The V segment lost 2 bases and the J segment 6 bases; nucleotides outside the gene matches: 4. The CDR3 covers 14 residues. The CDR3 sequence is CASSPNRGLDGYTF. The CDR3 DNA reads TGTGCCAGCTCACCAAACAGGGGGCTTGATGGCTACACCTTC. The variable domain in full, completed from reference TRBV18 and TRBJ1-2, reads NAGVMQNPRHLVRRRGQEARLRCSPMKGHSHVYWYRQLPEEGLKFMVYLQKENIIDESGMPKERFSAEFPKEGPSILRIQQVVRGDSAAYFCASSPNRGLDGYTFGSGTRLTVV.

The chain recombines TRBV7-6 with TRBJ2-7; D gene unclear. Between the trimmed V and J ends, which lost 5 bases and 4 bases, there was a span of 12 bases. The CDR3 spans 13 residues. Germline lookup yields CDR1 SGHVS and CDR2 FNYEAQ. The CDR3 nucleotides are TGTGCCAGCAGCCCCCGGTCGGGTTACGAGCAGTACTTC. This translates into CASSPRSGYEQYF.

The V gene is TRBV4-3, the J gene TRBJ2-2; 10 bases line up with TRBD2. V shed 4 bases and J 1 base; nucleotides not matched to a gene: 12. From germline, CDR1 is LGHNA and CDR2 YSLEER. This CDR3 contains 19 residues. The CDR3 nucleotides read TGCGCCAGCAGCCGAGGCCCGACAACTAGCGGGGAGAACACCGGGGAGCTGTTTTTT. It is translated as CASSRGPTTSGENTGELFF.

This chain connects TRBV3-1 (or the pseudogene TRBV3-2) to TRBJ2-1, with TRBD1 as a possible D gene (5 bases). The CDR3 contains 13 residues. V lost 8 bases, J lost 2 bases, and 10 bases lay in between. CDR1 is LGHDT and CDR2 is YNNKEL in the germline V gene (reference sequence). CDR3 in amino acids: CASRRVPYNEQFF. CDR3 in DNA: TGTGCCAGCCGCAGGGTACCCTACAATGAGCAGTTCTTC.

This chain links TRBV10-1 with TRBJ1-1; 8 bases agree with TRBD1. CDR1 is WNHNN and CDR2 is SYGVQD in the germline V gene (reference sequence). This CDR3 is built from 16 residues. The V gene end was trimmed by 4 bases and the J gene end by 0 bases; junction bases not matched to a gene: 7. CDR3 loop: CASSAVTGALNTEAFF. CDR3 coding DNA: TGCGCCAGCAGTGCCGTGACAGGGGCGCTGAACACTGAAGCTTTCTTT.

The chain links TRBV6-5 to TRBJ2-2; weak D call: TRBD1 (6 bases). Germline V gene lookup returns CDR1 MNHEY and CDR2 SVGAGI. CDR3 length: 15 amino acids. V shed 0 bases and J shed 4 bases, with 9 bases lying between them. CDR3 amino acids: CASSYSGAGTGELFF. The CDR3 DNA reads TGTGCCAGCAGTTACTCGGGGGCGGGCACCGGGGAGCTGTTTTTT.

The chain uses TRBV19 and TRBJ1-5; the D is unclear. The CDR3 is made up of 14 amino acids. With 4 bases removed from V and 3 bases from J, the gap between germline ends came to 10 bases. The germline V gene encodes CDR1 LNHDA and CDR2 SQIVND (reference sequence). The CDR3 DNA reads as TGTGCCAGTAGTACAGAGCCAGTCAATCAGCCCCAGCATTTT. This encodes CASSTEPVNQPQHF.

J is TRBJ2-1 and V is TRBV7-2; TRBD2 agrees at 8 bases. This CDR3 spans 16 amino acids. The J segment lost 8 bases and the V segment lost 1 base, leaving 10 bases of the junction unmatched. Per germline, CDR1 SGHTA and CDR2 FQGNSA. CDR3 DNA: TGTGCCAGCAGCTTAGTCGGGGGGGCTGGGGTAGATGAGCAGTTCTTC. This gives the protein CASSLVGGAGVDEQFF.

The rearrangement joins TRBV23-1 to TRBJ2-7; D might be TRBD2 (5 bases). TRBV23-1 is classed as an ORF, of uncertain function. CDR3 length: 18 amino acids. The germline V and J ends were trimmed by 3 bases and 2 bases, with 23 bases remaining between them. For the CDR3, the DNA is TGCGCCAGCAGTCAGTGCGACGATAAGGACTTACTTACCTACGAGCAGTACTTC. Encoded protein: CASSQCDDKDLLTYEQYF.

The V call is TRBV4-3, the J call TRBJ1-2, with TRBD1 as a possible D gene (6 bases). Germline loops: CDR1 LGHNA, CDR2 YSLEER. The CDR3 sequence is 13 residues long. Trimming removed 1 base at V and 8 bases at J, with 11 bases between. CDR3 in amino acids: CASSQAMTGGYTF. The DNA of the CDR3 is TGCGCCAGCAGCCAAGCCATGACAGGAGGCTACACCTTC.

The chain carries TRBV19 and TRBJ1-5; 7 bases fit TRBD1. V lost 1 base, J lost 4 bases, and 4 bases stayed unmatched. Germline-derived CDR1 and CDR2 are LNHDA and SQIVND (reference sequence). The CDR3 has 15 residues. CDR3 region: CASSIGGQQNQPQHF. The DNA for the CDR3 is TGTGCCAGTAGTATAGGGGGACAGCAAAATCAGCCCCAGCATTTT.

DNA of the CDR3: TGTGCCACCAGCAGAGATGCGGGTAACGGAAACACCATATATTTT. Its translation: CATSRDAGNGNTIYF. The chain has TRBV15 and TRBJ1-3, with D uncertain. Germline V gene lookup returns CDR1 LNHNV and CDR2 YYDKDF (reference sequence). Trimming cost V 0 bases and J 4 bases, with 10 bases left between them. The length of the CDR3 is 15 residues.

This clone was seen a few times. The genes are TRBV4-3 and TRBJ2-7, with TRBD2 matching 11 bases. The V gene end was trimmed by 3 bases and the J gene end by 3 bases; junction bases not matched to a gene: 4. The CDR3 has 15 residues. Germline-derived CDR1 and CDR2 are LGHNA and YSLEER. CDR3 sequence: CASSQATSGVYEQYF. CDR3 DNA: TGCGCCAGCAGCCAGGCGACTAGCGGGGTCTACGAGCAGTACTTC.

The chain is built from TRBV28 and TRBJ1-5, with 9 nucleotides matching TRBD1. The J segment lost 5 bases and the V segment lost 5 bases, leaving 13 bases of the junction unmatched. This CDR3 is 17 amino acids long. Germline CDR1 and CDR2: MDHEN and SYDVKM. CDR3 in amino acids: CASSPGPGQGRDQPQHF. DNA for the CDR3: TGTGCCAGCAGTCCGGGTCCGGGACAGGGTCGCGATCAGCCCCAGCATTTT.

V is TRBV5-1 and J is TRBJ1-4; D unresolved. The CDR3 runs to 14 residues. CDR1 is SGHRS, CDR2 YFSETQ, per germline. Trimming took off 4 bases at V and 5 bases at J, with 12 bases between the two ends. The DNA for the CDR3 is TGCGCCAGCAGCCCTGCACTCGCGAATGAAAAACTGTTTTTT. It specifies CASSPALANEKLFF.

The rearrangement joins TRBV19 to TRBJ1-5; D unclear. The V end was cut by 5 bases, the J end by 3 bases, with 20 bases between. Germline assignment: CDR1 LNHDA and CDR2 SQIVND (reference sequence). The CDR3 is made up of 17 amino acids. The CDR3 DNA reads as TGTGCCAGTAGTCTCCTCATAGGACTTGGTCTCAATCAGCCCCAGCATTTT. Protein sequence: CASSLLIGLGLNQPQHF.

The genes are TRBV18 and TRBJ1-2, with D possibly being TRBD1 (6 bases). The CDR3 runs 12 residues. The V end lost 3 bases, the J end lost 7 bases, and 9 bases lay between the germline ends. Germline V gene sequence: CDR1 KGHSH, CDR2 LQKENI. CDR3 in amino acids: CASSPLRGGYTF. The CDR3 DNA reads TGTGCCAGCTCACCCCTCAGGGGTGGCTACACCTTC.

The genes are TRBV7-9 and TRBJ1-6; D is possibly TRBD1 (6 bases). V was cut by 1 base and J by 8 bases, with 9 bases left in between. This CDR3 contains 14 residues. Germline CDR1 reads SEHNR; CDR2 reads FQNEAQ (reference sequence). The CDR3 DNA sequence: TGTGCCAGCAGCTTAGACAGGGCCTATTCACCCCTCCACTTT. Its protein is CASSLDRAYSPLHF.

The V gene is TRBV9, the J gene TRBJ1-1; tentative D call: TRBD1 (5 bases). Germline V gene sequence: CDR1 SGDLS, CDR2 YYNGEE. The CDR3 is 14 amino acids. Trimming took off 4 bases at V and 2 bases at J, with 12 bases between the two ends. CDR3 loop: CASSPKQGNTEAFF. The CDR3, as DNA: TGTGCCAGCAGCCCGAAGCAGGGAAACACTGAAGCTTTCTTT.

The chain has TRBV29-1 and TRBJ2-3; a possible D gene is TRBD1 (5 bases). The CDR3 is 14 amino acids. Trimming removed 4 bases at V and 2 bases at J, with 13 bases between. Per germline, CDR1 SQVTM and CDR2 ANQGSEA. CDR3 DNA: TGCAGCGTTGGAGGCAGGGTCAACACAGATACGCAGTATTTT. Its translation is CSVGGRVNTDTQYF.

This rearrangement joins TRBV9 to TRBJ2-2, with D tentatively TRBD1 (6 bases). This CDR3 is built from 17 residues. Trimming stripped 0 bases from V and 2 bases from J, with 14 bases between. Germline V gene sequence: CDR1 SGDLS, CDR2 YYNGEE. The CDR3 here is CASSVGSGGPNTGELFF. The CDR3 bases are TGTGCCAGCAGCGTAGGGTCTGGGGGCCCTAACACCGGGGAGCTGTTTTTT.

This chain uses TRBV5-5 with TRBJ2-3; possibly TRBD2 for D (5 bases). The V end lost 5 bases, the J end lost 1 base, and 8 bases lay between the germline ends. CDR3 size: 13 residues. Germline CDR1 is SGHKS and CDR2 is YYEKEE (reference sequence). The chain's CDR3 is CASRQEGTDTQYF. The CDR3 DNA sequence: TGTGCCAGCAGGCAGGAGGGCACAGATACGCAGTATTTT.

The V call is TRBV28, the J call TRBJ1-2; 7 bases are a match to TRBD1. The CDR3 is 15 amino acids. Germline assignment: CDR1 MDHEN and CDR2 SYDVKM. The V and J ends lost 3 bases and 4 bases, in that order; junction bases with no gene match: 8. DNA of the CDR3: TGTGCCAGCAGTTTTTTGGACAGGACAACCTATGGCTACACCTTC. Translated, it gives CASSFLDRTTYGYTF.

The chain uses TRBV4-1 and TRBJ2-3; perhaps TRBD2 as D (7 bases). Trimming took 5 bases from V and 6 from J, leaving 21 bases between them. The CDR3 has 16 amino acids. From germline, CDR1 is MGHRA and CDR2 YSYEKL. This CDR3 reads CASSYPGRAGADTQYF. CDR3 DNA: TGCGCCAGCAGCTACCCGGGAAGGGCGGGGGCTGATACGCAGTATTTT.

This sequence joins TRBV2 and TRBJ2-1; D is perhaps TRBD2 (6 bases). This CDR3 contains 15 residues. V was pared by 7 bases and J by 0 bases, with 13 bases between. Germline assignment: CDR1 SNHLY and CDR2 FYNNEI. This chain's CDR3 is CASKEGLSSYNEQFF. In DNA, the CDR3 is TGTGCCAGCAAGGAGGGCCTGAGCTCCTACAATGAGCAGTTCTTC. The variable domain in full, completed from reference TRBV2 and TRBJ2-1, reads EPEVTQTPSHQVTQMGQEVILRCVPISNHLYFYWYRQILGQKVEFLVSFYNNEISEKSEIFDDQFSVERPDGSNFTLKIRSTKLEDSAMYFCASKEGLSSYNEQFFGPGTRLTVL.

The genes are TRBV7-2 and TRBJ2-3; 10 bases map to TRBD2. In germline, CDR1 is SGHTA, CDR2 FQGNSA. There are 15 residues in the CDR3. V was pared by 2 bases and J by 4 bases, with 3 bases of the junction left unmatched. The CDR3 sequence is CASSLTSGVADTQYF. CDR3 nucleotides: TGTGCCAGCAGCTTAACTAGCGGGGTGGCAGATACGCAGTATTTT.

V is TRBV14 and J is TRBJ2-5; no clear D. CDR3 length equals 15 residues. V lost 2 bases and J lost 5, with 15 bases in between. Germline values: CDR1 SGHDN, CDR2 FVKESK. CDR3 DNA: TGTGCCAGCAGCCAATTCGATAGCCCCGCGGAGACCCAGTACTTC. Translating it yields CASSQFDSPAETQYF.

The count of this clone is one. Relative to the germline gene, one junction end is altered; a read error may explain this. The chain couples TRBV2 to TRBJ1-5; TRBD1 agrees at 12 bases. Looked up from germline, CDR1 is SNHLY and CDR2 is FYNNEI. The CDR3 is 14 residues long. This CDR3 reads CASTGTGGNQPQHF. CDR3 nucleotide sequence: TGTGCCAGCACCGGGACAGGGGGCAACCAGCCCCAGCATTTT.